This is a list of T cell receptor beta chains from one sample in a study of blood T cell repertoires in COVID-19. Sequenced by immunoSEQ multiplex PCR; TCRdb stores in-frame clones only, minus some. The sample has about 260,000 clones; approximately 87% are singletons. Source material: peripheral blood. These TCRs come from a woman aged 40-49 years who had recovered from COVID-19. CDR3s include the opening cysteine and the closing phenylalanine or tryptophan. D genes are given only for firm matches. Where a row states a size, it is once, few, many or the class of an expanded clone; other rows omit it.

TRBV6-5	TRBJ1-1	TRBD1	.	CASSYGGQGAAFF	TGTGCCAGCAGTTACGGCGGACAGGGCGCAGCTTTCTTT
TRBV5-8	TRBJ2-5	TRBD2	.	CASSSGTSGNQETQYF	TGTGCCAGCAGCTCCGGGACTAGCGGGAACCAAGAGACCCAGTACTTC
TRBV30	TRBJ1-1	TRBD1	.	CAWMTGGSTEAFF	TGTGCCTGGATGACAGGGGGCTCCACTGAAGCTTTCTTT
TRBV5-1	TRBJ1-4	TRBD1	.	CASSLGGTGEEKLFF	TGCGCCAGCAGCTTGGGAGGGACAGGGGAAGAAAAACTGTTTTTT
TRBV7-9	TRBJ2-5	.	.	CASSRRLVRETQYF	TGTGCCAGCAGCCGCCGGCTAGTTAGGGAGACCCAGTACTTC
TRBV7-2	TRBJ2-1	TRBD2	.	CASSSGLALSYNEQFF	TGTGCCAGCAGCTCTGGACTAGCGCTCTCCTACAATGAGCAGTTCTTC
TRBV2	TRBJ2-5	TRBD2	.	CASSDVGLARETQYF	TGTGCCAGCAGTGACGTGGGACTAGCTCGAGAGACCCAGTACTTC
TRBV19	TRBJ2-1	.	.	CASSTSGESSYNEQFF	TGTGCCAGTAGTACTTCAGGGGAGAGCTCCTACAATGAGCAGTTCTTC
TRBV5-1	TRBJ2-7	TRBD1	.	CASRMDRAYEQYF	TGCGCCAGCAGGATGGACAGGGCCTACGAGCAGTACTTC
TRBV6-5	TRBJ2-1	TRBD2	few	CASSYPSGGAGEQFF	TGTGCCAGCAGTTACCCCAGCGGGGGGGCCGGTGAGCAGTTCTTC
TRBV24-1	TRBJ2-5	TRBD2	.	CATSGPGTSGGGQETQYF	TGTGCCACCAGTGGCCCCGGGACTAGCGGGGGGGGGCAAGAGACCCAGTACTTC
TRBV5-4	TRBJ2-2	.	.	CASSLGGLDTGELFF	TGTGCCAGCAGCTTGGGAGGGTTGGACACCGGGGAGCTGTTTTTT
TRBV11-3	TRBJ2-5	TRBD2	.	CASSSDYRTSGGGETQYF	TGTGCCAGCAGCTCCGACTACCGGACTAGCGGGGGGGGAGAGACCCAGTACTTC
TRBV5-1	TRBJ1-4	.	.	CASSPGGIDEKLFF	TGCGCCAGCAGCCCCGGGGGGATTGATGAAAAACTGTTTTTT
TRBV2	TRBJ2-7	.	.	CASKDRRSYEQYF	TGTGCCAGCAAGGACAGAAGATCCTACGAGCAGTACTTC
TRBV6-5	TRBJ2-5	TRBD1	.	CASIPGQGNWETQYF	TGTGCCAGCATTCCGGGACAGGGCAATTGGGAGACCCAGTACTTC
TRBV12-5	TRBJ1-1	.	.	CASGLLGGTEAFF	TGTGCTAGTGGTTTGCTGGGGGGCACTGAAGCTTTCTTT